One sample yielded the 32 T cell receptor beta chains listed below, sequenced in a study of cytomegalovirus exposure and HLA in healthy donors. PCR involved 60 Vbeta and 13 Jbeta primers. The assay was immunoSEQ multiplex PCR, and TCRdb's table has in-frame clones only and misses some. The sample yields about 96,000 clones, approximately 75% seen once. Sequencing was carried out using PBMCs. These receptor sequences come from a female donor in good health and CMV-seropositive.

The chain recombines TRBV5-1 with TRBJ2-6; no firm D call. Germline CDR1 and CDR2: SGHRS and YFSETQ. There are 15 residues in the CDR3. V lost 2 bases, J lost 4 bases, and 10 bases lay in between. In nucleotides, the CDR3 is TGCGCCAGCAGCTTTTCTTTATCCGGGGCCAACGTCCTGACTTTC. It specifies CASSFSLSGANVLTF. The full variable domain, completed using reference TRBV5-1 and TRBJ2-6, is KAGVTQTPRYLIKTRGQQVTLSCSPISGHRSVSWYQQTPGQGLQFLFEYFSETQRNKGNFPGRFSGRQFSNSRSEMNVSTLELGDSALYLCASSFSLSGANVLTFGAGSRLTVL.

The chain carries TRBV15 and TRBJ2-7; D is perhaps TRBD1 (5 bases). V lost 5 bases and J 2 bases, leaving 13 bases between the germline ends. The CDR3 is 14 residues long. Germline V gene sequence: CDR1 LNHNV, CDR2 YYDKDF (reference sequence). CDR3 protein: CATSDFREAYEQYF. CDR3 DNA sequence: TGTGCCACCAGCGACTTCAGGGAAGCCTACGAGCAGTACTTC.

The CDR3 region is CASSPAPLPVGTF. DNA for the CDR3: TGTGCCAGCAGCCCTGCACCGCTCCCGGTTGGCACCTTC. The rearrangement joins TRBV28 to TRBJ1-2; no firm D call. The CDR3 contains 13 residues. Trimming took 6 bases from V and 13 from J, leaving 21 bases between them. The germline V gene encodes CDR1 MDHEN and CDR2 SYDVKM.

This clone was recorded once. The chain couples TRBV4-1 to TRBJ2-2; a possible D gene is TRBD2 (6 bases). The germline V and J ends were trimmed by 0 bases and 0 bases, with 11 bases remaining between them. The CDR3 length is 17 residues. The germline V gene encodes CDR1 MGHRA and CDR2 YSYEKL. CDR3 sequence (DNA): TGCGCCAGCAGCCAAGATCCGTCGGGGGCGAACACCGGGGAGCTGTTTTTT. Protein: CASSQDPSGANTGELFF.

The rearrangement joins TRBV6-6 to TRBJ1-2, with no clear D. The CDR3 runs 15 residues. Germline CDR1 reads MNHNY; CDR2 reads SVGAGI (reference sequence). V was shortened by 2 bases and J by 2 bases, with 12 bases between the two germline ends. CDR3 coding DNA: TGTGCCAGCAGTTACAGTATAGGGAGGAACTATGGCTACACCTTC. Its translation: CASSYSIGRNYGYTF.

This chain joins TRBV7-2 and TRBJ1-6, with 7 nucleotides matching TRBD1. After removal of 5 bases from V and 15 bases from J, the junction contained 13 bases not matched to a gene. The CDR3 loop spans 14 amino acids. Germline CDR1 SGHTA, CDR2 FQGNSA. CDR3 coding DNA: TGTGCCAGCAGCCCAGGGGGGAGTAGATTGAACCTCCACTTT. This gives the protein CASSPGGSRLNLHF.

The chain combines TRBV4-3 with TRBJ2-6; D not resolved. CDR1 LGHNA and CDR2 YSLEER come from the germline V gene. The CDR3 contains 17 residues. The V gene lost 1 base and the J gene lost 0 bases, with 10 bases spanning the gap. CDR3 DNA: TGCGCCAGCAGCCAAGGAGGCGAATTCTCTGGGGCCAACGTCCTGACTTTC. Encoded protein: CASSQGGEFSGANVLTF.

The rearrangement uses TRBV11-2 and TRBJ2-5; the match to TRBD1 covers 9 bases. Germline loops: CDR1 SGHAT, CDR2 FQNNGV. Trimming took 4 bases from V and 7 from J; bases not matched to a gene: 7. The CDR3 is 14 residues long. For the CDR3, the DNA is TGTGCCAGCAGCTCTTCGACAGGGGGAGGGACCCAGTACTTC. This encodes CASSSSTGGGTQYF.

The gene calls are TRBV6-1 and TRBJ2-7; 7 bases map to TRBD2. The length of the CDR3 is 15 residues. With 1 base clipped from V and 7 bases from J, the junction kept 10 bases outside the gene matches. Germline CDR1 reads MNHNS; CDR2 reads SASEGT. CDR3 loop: CASSEESAGSREQYF. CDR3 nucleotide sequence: TGTGCCAGCAGTGAAGAATCAGCGGGGTCGAGGGAGCAGTACTTC.

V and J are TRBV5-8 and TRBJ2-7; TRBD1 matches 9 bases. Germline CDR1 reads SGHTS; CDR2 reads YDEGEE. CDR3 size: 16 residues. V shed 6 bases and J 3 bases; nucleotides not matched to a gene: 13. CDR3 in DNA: TGTGCCAGCATCCCCGGTTCCGGGACAGGGTTCTACGAGCAGTACTTC. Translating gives CASIPGSGTGFYEQYF.

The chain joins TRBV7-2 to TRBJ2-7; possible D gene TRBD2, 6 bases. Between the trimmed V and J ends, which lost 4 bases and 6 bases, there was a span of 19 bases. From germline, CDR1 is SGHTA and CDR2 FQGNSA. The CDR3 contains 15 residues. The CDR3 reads CASSSMRGHHLEQYF. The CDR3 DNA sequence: TGTGCCAGCAGCTCAATGCGGGGCCACCACCTCGAGCAGTACTTC.

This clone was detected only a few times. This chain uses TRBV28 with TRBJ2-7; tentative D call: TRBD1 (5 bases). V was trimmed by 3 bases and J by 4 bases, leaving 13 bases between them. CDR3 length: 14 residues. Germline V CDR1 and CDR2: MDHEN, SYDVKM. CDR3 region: CASSLTEERYEQYF. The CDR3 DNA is TGTGCCAGCAGTTTGACAGAAGAGAGGTACGAGCAGTACTTC.

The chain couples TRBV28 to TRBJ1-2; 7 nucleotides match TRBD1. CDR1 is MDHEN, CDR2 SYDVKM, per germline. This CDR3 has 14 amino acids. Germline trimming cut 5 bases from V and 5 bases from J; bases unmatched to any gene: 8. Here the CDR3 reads CASSPGQSWYGYTF. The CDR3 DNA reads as TGTGCCAGCAGTCCGGGACAGAGTTGGTATGGCTACACCTTC.

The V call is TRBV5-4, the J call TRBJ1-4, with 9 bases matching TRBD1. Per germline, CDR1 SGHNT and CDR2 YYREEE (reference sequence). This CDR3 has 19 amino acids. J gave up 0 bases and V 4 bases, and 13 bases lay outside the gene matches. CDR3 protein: CASSPKPGQGDATNEKLFF. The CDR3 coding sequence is TGTGCCAGCAGCCCGAAACCGGGACAGGGAGATGCAACTAATGAAAAACTGTTTTTT.

For the CDR3, the DNA is TGTGCCAGCAGTGGCATCATGGGCAATCAGCCCCAGCATTTT. It encodes CASSGIMGNQPQHF. This chain connects TRBV27 to TRBJ1-5; no firm D call. Germline CDR1 is MNHEY and CDR2 is SMNVEV (reference sequence). Trimming left V 5 bases short and J 2 bases short, with 10 bases between. The CDR3 runs 14 residues.

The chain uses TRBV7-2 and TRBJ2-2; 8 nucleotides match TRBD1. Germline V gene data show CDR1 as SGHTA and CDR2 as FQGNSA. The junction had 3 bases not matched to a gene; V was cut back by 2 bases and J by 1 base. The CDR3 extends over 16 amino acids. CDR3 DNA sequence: TGTGCCAGCAGCTTATCCGGGACAGGGAACACCGGGGAGCTGTTTTTT. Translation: CASSLSGTGNTGELFF.

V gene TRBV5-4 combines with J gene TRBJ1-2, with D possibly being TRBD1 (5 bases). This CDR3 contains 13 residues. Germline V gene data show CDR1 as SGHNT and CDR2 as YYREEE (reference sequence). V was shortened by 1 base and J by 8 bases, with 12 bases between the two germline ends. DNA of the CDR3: TGTGCCAGCAGCTTGTCCAGGGATTTCGGCTACACCTTC. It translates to CASSLSRDFGYTF.

The CDR3, as DNA: TGTGCCAGCAGTACCCCGGACAGGGGGAGAGAGACCCAGTACTTC. Translation gives CASSTPDRGRETQYF. The chain recombines TRBV6-1 with TRBJ2-5, with TRBD1 matching over 10 bases. Trimming at V came to 5 bases and at J to 4 bases, leaving 7 bases not matched to a gene. CDR3 length equals 15 residues. The V gene's germline CDR1 is MNHNS and CDR2 SASEGT.

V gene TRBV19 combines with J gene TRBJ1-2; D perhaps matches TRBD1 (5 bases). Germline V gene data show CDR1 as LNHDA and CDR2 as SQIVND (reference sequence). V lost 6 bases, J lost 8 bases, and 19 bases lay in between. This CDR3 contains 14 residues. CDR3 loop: CASRKVGQGWGYTF. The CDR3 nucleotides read TGTGCCAGTAGAAAGGTGGGGCAGGGCTGGGGCTACACCTTC. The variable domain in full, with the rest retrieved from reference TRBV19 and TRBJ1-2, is DGGITQSPKYLFRKEGQNVTLSCEQNLNHDAMYWYRQDPGQGLRLIYYSQIVNDFQKGDIAEGYSVSREKKESFPLTVTSAQKNPTAFYLCASRKVGQGWGYTFGSGTRLTVV.

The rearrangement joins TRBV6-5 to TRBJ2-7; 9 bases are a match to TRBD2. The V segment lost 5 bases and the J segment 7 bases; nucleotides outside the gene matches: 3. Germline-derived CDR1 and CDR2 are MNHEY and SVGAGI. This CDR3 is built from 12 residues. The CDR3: CASSGTSYEQYF. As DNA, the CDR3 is TGTGCCAGCAGTGGGACTAGCTATGAGCAGTACTTC.

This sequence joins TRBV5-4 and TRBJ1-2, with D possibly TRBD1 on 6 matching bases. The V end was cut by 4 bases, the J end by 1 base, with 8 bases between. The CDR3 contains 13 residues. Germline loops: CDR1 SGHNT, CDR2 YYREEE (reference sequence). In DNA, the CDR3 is TGTGCCAGCAGCCCGGACAGTAACTATGGCTACACCTTC. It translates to CASSPDSNYGYTF. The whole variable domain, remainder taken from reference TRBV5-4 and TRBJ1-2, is ETGVTQSPTHLIKTRGQQVTLRCSSQSGHNTVSWYQQALGQGPQFIFQYYREEENGRGNFPPRFSGLQFPNYSSELNVNALELDDSALYLCASSPDSNYGYTFGSGTRLTVV.

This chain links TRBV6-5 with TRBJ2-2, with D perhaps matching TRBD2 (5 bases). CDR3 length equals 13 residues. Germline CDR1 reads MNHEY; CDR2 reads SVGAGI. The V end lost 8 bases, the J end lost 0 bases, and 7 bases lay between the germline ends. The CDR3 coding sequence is TGTGCCAGCGGGAGTACGAACACCGGGGAGCTGTTTTTT. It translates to CASGSTNTGELFF.

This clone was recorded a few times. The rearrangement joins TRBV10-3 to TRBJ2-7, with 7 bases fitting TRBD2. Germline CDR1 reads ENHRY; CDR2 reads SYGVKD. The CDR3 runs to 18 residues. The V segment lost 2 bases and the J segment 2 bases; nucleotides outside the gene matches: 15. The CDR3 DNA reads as TGTGCCATCAGTGAGCTTTCCCTCCGAGCGGGGCCAACCTACGAGCAGTACTTC. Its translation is CAISELSLRAGPTYEQYF.

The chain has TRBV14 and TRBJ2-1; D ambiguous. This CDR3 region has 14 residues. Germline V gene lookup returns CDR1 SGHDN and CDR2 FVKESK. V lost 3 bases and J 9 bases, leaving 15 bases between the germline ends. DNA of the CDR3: TGTGCCAGCAGCCAGTTTTTAGATAGTACTGAGCAGTTCTTC. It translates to CASSQFLDSTEQFF.

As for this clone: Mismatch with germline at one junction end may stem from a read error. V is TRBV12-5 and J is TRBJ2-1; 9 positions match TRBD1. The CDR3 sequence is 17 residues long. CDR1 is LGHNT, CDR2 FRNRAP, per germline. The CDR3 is CASGLDRGTRGYNEQFF. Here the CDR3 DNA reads TGTGCTAGTGGGTTGGACAGGGGAACAAGGGGTTACAATGAGCAGTTCTTC.

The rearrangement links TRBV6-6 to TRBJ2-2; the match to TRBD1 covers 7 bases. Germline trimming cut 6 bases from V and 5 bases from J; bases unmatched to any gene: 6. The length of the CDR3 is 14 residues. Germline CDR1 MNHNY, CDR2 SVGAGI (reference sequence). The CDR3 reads CASRPRQGTGELFF. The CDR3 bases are TGTGCCAGCAGGCCGCGACAGGGAACCGGGGAGCTGTTTTTT.

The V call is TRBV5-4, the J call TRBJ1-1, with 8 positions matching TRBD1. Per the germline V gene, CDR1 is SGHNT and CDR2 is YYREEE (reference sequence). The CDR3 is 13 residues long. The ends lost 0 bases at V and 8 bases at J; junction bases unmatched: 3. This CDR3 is CASSLGRTGEAFF. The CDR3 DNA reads TGTGCCAGCAGCTTGGGGCGGACAGGGGAAGCTTTCTTT.

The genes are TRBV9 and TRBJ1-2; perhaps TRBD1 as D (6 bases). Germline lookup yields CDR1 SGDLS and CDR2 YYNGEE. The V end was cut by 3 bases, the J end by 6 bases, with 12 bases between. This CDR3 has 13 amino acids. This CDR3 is CASSGGTTNGYTF. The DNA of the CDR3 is TGTGCCAGCAGCGGGGGGACAACCAATGGCTACACCTTC. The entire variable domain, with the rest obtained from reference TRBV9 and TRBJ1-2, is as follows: DSGVTQTPKHLITATGQRVTLRCSPRSGDLSVYWYQQSLDQGLQFLIQYYNGEERAKGNILERFSAQQFPDLHSELNLSSLELGDSALYFCASSGGTTNGYTFGSGTRLTVV.

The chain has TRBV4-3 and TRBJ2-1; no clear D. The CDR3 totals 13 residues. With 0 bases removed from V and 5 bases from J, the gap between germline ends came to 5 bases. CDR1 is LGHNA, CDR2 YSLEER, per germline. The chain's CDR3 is CASSQDSHNEQFF. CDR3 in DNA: TGCGCCAGCAGCCAAGATTCTCACAATGAGCAGTTCTTC.

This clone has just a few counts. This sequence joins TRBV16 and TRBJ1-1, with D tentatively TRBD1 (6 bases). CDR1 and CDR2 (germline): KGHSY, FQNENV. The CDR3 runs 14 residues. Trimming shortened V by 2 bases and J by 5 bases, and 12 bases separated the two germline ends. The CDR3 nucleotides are TGTGCCAGCAGCCAAAGAACAGGGATAACTGAAGCTTTCTTT. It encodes CASSQRTGITEAFF.

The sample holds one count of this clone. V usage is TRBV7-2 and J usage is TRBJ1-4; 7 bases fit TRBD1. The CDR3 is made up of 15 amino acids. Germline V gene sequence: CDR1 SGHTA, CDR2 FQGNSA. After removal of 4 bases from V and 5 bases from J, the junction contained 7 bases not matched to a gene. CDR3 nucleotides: TGTGCCAGCAGCTCCGTACAGGGGTTAAATGAAAAACTGTTTTTT. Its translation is CASSSVQGLNEKLFF. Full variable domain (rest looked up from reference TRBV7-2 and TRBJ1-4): GAGVSQSPSNKVTEKGKDVELRCDPISGHTALYWYRQSLGQGLEFLIYFQGNSAPDKSGLPSDRFSAERTGGSVSTLTIQRTQQEDSAVYLCASSSVQGLNEKLFFGSGTQLSVL.

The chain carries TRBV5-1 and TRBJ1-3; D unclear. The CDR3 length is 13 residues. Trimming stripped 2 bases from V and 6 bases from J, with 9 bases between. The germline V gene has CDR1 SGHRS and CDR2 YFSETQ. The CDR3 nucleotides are TGCGCCAGCAGCTTACCAACTTTAAACACCATATATTTT. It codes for CASSLPTLNTIYF.